The source of this TCR beta chain is a study of cytomegalovirus exposure and HLA in healthy donors. Study-level points and caveats: Later work found most CMV-associated TCR beta chains apparently HLA-restricted. Analysis was performed later, and it showed HLA-associated TCR beta chains to be more clonally expanded than equally common others. Among TCR beta chains, those listed as cytomegalovirus-associated numbered roughly 150.

Unmatched junction bases numbered 3, after V lost 4 bases and J lost 1 base. CDR1 and CDR2 (germline): SGDLS, YYNGEE. This CDR3 region has 14 residues. In regard to this clone: Antigen specificity is unknown.

The PCR contained 60 Vbeta and 13 Jbeta primers. Generated by immunoSEQ multiplex PCR, the TCRdb table keeps only in-frame clones and is missing some. The sample records 150,000 to 200,000 clones, roughly four fifths being singletons. The genes are TRBV9 and TRBJ2-7; 9 nucleotides align to TRBD1. What was sequenced was PBMCs. The sequence was obtained from a man between 25 and 39 years old in good health and CMV-seronegative. This CDR3 is CASSPGTGSYEQYF. The CDR3 region has the DNA TGTGCCAGCAGCCCCGGGACAGGGTCCTACGAGCAGTACTTC.